This TCR beta chain was obtained from a study of blood T cell repertoires in COVID-19. Study overall: The United States, Italy and Spain supplied acute and convalescent COVID-19 samples. T cells, B-cell-depleted T cells, or PBMCs provided the cDNA or gDNA that served as material.

Authors' methods: It was from reference gene primer amplification that nucleated cell counts were estimated. Using immunoSEQ multiplex PCR, the repertoire was profiled, and TCRdb retains in-frame clones only, with some absent. That table gives V, J and clone size, and the DNA gave D and trimming. The sample carries a few hundred thousand clones, approximately 80% recorded once. The sequenced material came from peripheral blood. The sequence came from a man aged 25-45 years who had recovered from COVID-19.

The CDR3 DNA follows: TGTGCCAGCAGCCAAGATTTGAGCTCTGGAAACACCATATATTTT. This codes for CASSQDLSSGNTIYF. The V gene is TRBV4-2, the J gene TRBJ1-3; D unclear. The CDR3 runs 15 residues. V was cut by 0 bases and J by 0 bases, with 6 bases left in between. Germline CDR1 and CDR2: LGHNA and YNFKEQ.